The clone carrying this TCR beta chain was recorded a few times. Its antigen is unknown. The sample belongs to a study of cytomegalovirus exposure and HLA in healthy donors. Notes on the study in general: Cytomegalovirus-associated TCR beta chains were listed, numbering roughly 150. Rarity characterized most TCR sequences, yet some public TCRs appeared in many donors. In a later analysis, a missense DCLRE1C variant was linked to TCR beta V- and J-gene trimming.

13 Jbeta primers and 60 Vbeta primers were used for the PCR. The method was immunoSEQ multiplex PCR; TCRdb's version includes in-frame clones alone and lacks a portion of them. The profile covers approximately 170,000 clones, with around four fifths appearing a single time and over 2.5% taken by the ten largest. Sequencing input: PBMCs. The receptor comes from a female donor in good health and CMV-seronegative.

For the CDR3, the DNA is TGTGCCAGCAGCGCGGACAGGGGGGGCACCGGGGAGCTGTTTTTT. Its protein product is CASSADRGGTGELFF. V is TRBV9 and J is TRBJ2-2; 10 positions agree with TRBD1. CDR1 is SGDLS and CDR2 is YYNGEE in the germline V gene. The CDR3 runs to 15 residues. V lost 3 bases and J lost 4; bases outside the gene matches: 3.